This TCR beta chain stems from a study of CD8 T cells in ankylosing spondylitis. For TCR beta, libraries came from quantitative 5'-RACE with molecular barcodes. TCRdb independently ran MiXCR on the 5' RACE reads; one entry per CDR3 protein. This table has roughly 700,000 distinct CDR3 sequences, roughly 19% appearing once. Points from the study as a whole: It appeared that ankylosing spondylitis blood was characterized by a TCR beta motif of several highly homologous variants. Within peripheral blood, clones linked to disease were CD8+ and relatively rare.

Details on this clonotype: What it recognizes is unknown.

The CDR3 length is 17 residues. V was shortened by 0 bases and J by 0 bases, with 14 bases between the two germline ends. In germline, CDR1 is MNHEY, CDR2 SMNVEV (reference sequence). The chain uses TRBV27 and TRBJ1-1; the D is unclear. Sequencing was done on a sample of blood, either unsorted or a sorted T cell fraction (not recorded which). The origin of this receptor is a male donor with ankylosing spondylitis. Here the CDR3 DNA reads TGTGCCAGCAGTTTATCGTTATGGGATTTCATGAACACTGAAGCTTTCTTT. Translated, it gives CASSLSLWDFMNTEAFF.